The 8 T cell receptor beta chains below all came from one sample that was sequenced in a study of shared clonotypes between healthy human individuals. Method: immunoSEQ multiplex PCR; TCRdb's copy keeps in-frame clones and lacks some. The sample includes a few hundred thousand clones, about 74% of them seen just once. The source material was memory CD4+ T cells sorted from blood. The subset was: CD45RA-negative fraction. The receptors come from a man aged 25 to 45 in good health.

The chain employs TRBV30 and TRBJ2-7; possible D gene TRBD2, 5 bases. V was cut by 1 base and J by 4 bases, with 8 bases left in between. The CDR3 runs 12 residues. Germline V lookup: CDR1 GTSNPN, CDR2 SVGIG (reference sequence). The chain's CDR3 is CAWSESGYEQYF. The CDR3 DNA reads TGTGCCTGGAGTGAATCGGGGTACGAGCAGTACTTC.

The V gene is TRBV27, the J gene TRBJ1-1, with 7 bases fitting TRBD1. Trimming took 4 bases from V and 5 from J; bases not matched to a gene: 7. Per the germline V gene, CDR1 is MNHEY and CDR2 is SMNVEV (reference sequence). The CDR3 totals 14 residues. This chain's CDR3 is CASSSTGVRTEAFF. Written as DNA, the CDR3 is TGTGCCAGCAGTTCCACAGGGGTGAGAACTGAAGCTTTCTTT.

This clone has more than one count but fewer than ten. The gene calls are TRBV6-5 and TRBJ2-1; D may be TRBD1 (5 bases). Trimming pared 5 bases from V and 9 bases from J, leaving 11 bases between. The CDR3 length is 12 residues. The germline CDR1 and CDR2 sequences are MNHEY and SVGAGI. CDR3 nucleotides: TGTGCCAGCAGTCCAGGGTATAGTGAGCAGTTCTTC. Translating it yields CASSPGYSEQFF.

This clone was counted between two and nine times. The rearrangement uses TRBV27 and TRBJ1-2, with D possibly being TRBD1 (5 bases). Germline V gene sequence: CDR1 MNHEY, CDR2 SMNVEV (reference sequence). Trimming took 6 bases from V and 4 from J, leaving 12 bases between them. This CDR3 spans 13 amino acids. This CDR3 is CASRKQDSYGYTF. In DNA form, the CDR3 reads TGTGCCAGCAGGAAACAGGACTCCTATGGCTACACCTTC.

The chain recombines TRBV23-1 with TRBJ2-7; possible D gene TRBD1, 6 bases. TRBV23-1 is designated an ORF whose function remains uncertain. This CDR3 has 17 amino acids. Trimming stripped 4 bases from V and 0 bases from J, with 19 bases between. CDR3 DNA: TGCGCCAGCAGTCTACCCCGTTCGACAGGTCACTCCTACGAGCAGTACTTC. It specifies CASSLPRSTGHSYEQYF.

V gene TRBV11-2 combines with J gene TRBJ1-4; D is uncertain. The V gene lost 5 bases and the J gene lost 8 bases, with 9 bases spanning the gap. Germline V gene sequence: CDR1 SGHAT, CDR2 FQNNGV. The CDR3 runs to 12 residues. In nucleotides, the CDR3 is TGTGCCAGCAGCCCCAATGGGGAAAAACTGTTTTTT. Encoded protein: CASSPNGEKLFF. The full variable domain, rest sourced from reference TRBV11-2 and TRBJ1-4, is EAGVAQSPRYKIIEKRQSVAFWCNPISGHATLYWYQQILGQGPKLLIQFQNNGVVDDSQLPKDRFSAERLKGVDSTLKIQPAKLEDSAVYLCASSPNGEKLFFGSGTQLSVL.

For this clone: A read error is the likely source, as a far larger clone sits one nucleotide away. The chain recombines TRBV27 with TRBJ2-7; D ambiguous. CDR1 and CDR2 from the germline V gene are MNHEY and SMNVEV (reference sequence). The length of the CDR3 is 11 residues. The V end was cut by 6 bases, the J end by 2 bases, with 5 bases between. The CDR3 loop is CASRDAYEQYF. The CDR3 DNA reads TGTGCCAGCAGGGACGCCTACGAGCAGTACTTC.

The CDR3 DNA sequence: TGTGCCAGCAGCTTAGGGGCAGAGCAGCCCCAGCATTTT. Translating it yields CASSLGAEQPQHF. This chain joins TRBV7-8 and TRBJ1-5, with D unresolved. Germline CDR1 reads SGHVS; CDR2 reads FQNEAQ. CDR3 length: 13 amino acids. V lost 1 base, J lost 7 bases, and 8 bases lay in between.